Below, 32 T cell receptor beta chains from the same sample are listed, as sequenced in a study of identical twins. TCRdb re-called the 5' RACE reads with MiXCR, one entry per CDR3 protein. This sample carries 500,000 or so distinct CDR3 sequences, less than 25% of them seen once, and the ten largest clones take 0.91%. These data also featured in a second study, about T cells expressing NK-cell markers.

Sequenced material: CD4+ T cells sorted from blood. Receptors originate from a woman younger than 35 in good health.

The rearrangement uses TRBV12-3 or TRBV12-4 and TRBJ2-7; D unresolved. Trimming left V 3 bases short and J 6 bases short, with 6 bases between. The CDR3 covers 11 residues. CDR3 in amino acids: CASSFQVEQYF. The CDR3 nucleotides read TGTGCCAGCAGTTTTCAAGTCGAGCAGTACTTC.

This clonotype occurred a few times. This chain connects TRBV6-4 to TRBJ1-5; D is unclear. Germline loops: CDR1 MRHNA, CDR2 SNTAGT. The CDR3 loop spans 13 amino acids. Trimming pared 7 bases from V and 11 bases from J, leaving 18 bases between. The CDR3, as DNA: TGTGCCAGCATCACTATTGGTAGGCAAGCCCAGCATTTT. This codes for CASITIGRQAQHF.

This clonotype was seen ten or more times. The V gene is TRBV6-1, the J gene TRBJ2-1; 9 positions match TRBD1. Germline assignment: CDR1 MNHNS and CDR2 SASEGT. V was clipped by 6 bases and J by 5 bases; unmatched bases: 11. This CDR3 spans 16 amino acids. As DNA, the CDR3 is TGTGCCAGCAGCACATGGGACAGGGTGTCGCACAATGAGCAGTTCTTC. Encoded protein: CASSTWDRVSHNEQFF.

Points on this clonotype: Germline and junction disagree at one end, which may indicate a read error. V usage is TRBV7-7 and J usage is TRBJ2-2; 11 positions match TRBD2. The CDR3 totals 16 residues. Germline lookup yields CDR1 SSHAT and CDR2 FNYEAQ (reference sequence). CDR3 amino acids: CASSRRLAGSDGELFF. The CDR3 DNA reads TGTGCTAGCAGCCGGAGACTAGCGGGGTCGGACGGGGAGCTGTTTTTT.

The chain is built from TRBV28 and TRBJ1-1, with D possibly being TRBD1 (5 bases). The CDR3 loop spans 16 amino acids. Germline CDR1 reads MDHEN; CDR2 reads SYDVKM. The germline V and J ends were trimmed by 9 bases and 1 base, with 21 bases remaining between them. CDR3 nucleotides: TGTGCCAGTCAGCCCGCCAGCGCTGGGGGGAACACTGAAGCTTTCTTT. Encoded protein: CASQPASAGGNTEAFF.

In its sample, this clonotype was seen a few times. The chain is built from TRBV6-6 and TRBJ2-5; the D is unclear. Germline CDR1 is MNHNY and CDR2 is SVGAGI (reference sequence). This CDR3 has 12 residues. Trimming shortened V by 6 bases and J by 0 bases, and 5 bases separated the two germline ends. The CDR3 DNA reads TGTGCCAGCAGGGGGTACCAAGAGACCCAGTACTTC. Its translation: CASRGYQETQYF.

The rearrangement uses TRBV19 and TRBJ2-1; D remains ambiguous. CDR1 and CDR2 (germline): LNHDA, SQIVND (reference sequence). Trimming took off 5 bases at V and 6 bases at J, with 8 bases between the two ends. The CDR3 loop spans 12 amino acids. The CDR3 nucleotides read TGTGCCAGTAGTGTGACCCTCAATGAGCAGTTCTTC. It codes for CASSVTLNEQFF.

In this sample, this clonotype turned up a few times. This sequence joins TRBV18 and TRBJ1-2; D gene uncertain. From germline, CDR1 is KGHSH and CDR2 LQKENI. This CDR3 spans 13 amino acids. Trimming removed 0 bases at V and 5 bases at J, with 7 bases between. The CDR3 region has the DNA TGTGCCAGCTCACCACCACAGAGTTATGGCTACACCTTC. Protein product: CASSPPQSYGYTF.

This clonotype was found a few times. The genes are TRBV11-1 and TRBJ2-4; 12 nucleotides agree with TRBD2. There are 18 residues in the CDR3. Germline-derived CDR1 and CDR2 are SGHAT and FQDESV (reference sequence). Losses at the gene ends were 6 bases for V and 6 bases for J; bases not matched to a gene: 15. CDR3 DNA: TGTGCCAGCAGTCCGAGACTAGCGGGAGCCGCGGTCGCAAACATTCAGTACTTC. Protein sequence: CASSPRLAGAAVANIQYF.

In its sample, this clonotype was seen a few times. The rearrangement links TRBV12-3 or TRBV12-4 to TRBJ1-2, with a tentative D call TRBD1 (6 bases). The V gene lost 5 bases and the J gene lost 5 bases, with 18 bases spanning the gap. The CDR3 loop spans 15 amino acids. CDR3 sequence (DNA): TGTGCCAGCAGTGGAAAAACAGGGTCGTTATATGGCTACACCTTC. It yields the protein CASSGKTGSLYGYTF.

This clonotype was seen a few times. The chain recombines TRBV2 with TRBJ2-7, with 11 bases that match TRBD2. V lost 6 bases to trimming and J lost 2 bases; unmatched junction nucleotides: 6. This CDR3 spans 15 amino acids. Germline CDR1 and CDR2: SNHLY and FYNNEI. The CDR3 DNA reads TGTGCCAGCAGATCGGGACTAGCGGATCCCTACGAGCAGTACTTC. Translation: CASRSGLADPYEQYF.

The chain is built from TRBV21-1 and TRBJ2-1; the table's D call TRBD2 went unverified against the DNA. TRBV21-1 is assigned pseudogene status. The CDR3 sequence is 17 residues long. In DNA, the CDR3 is TGTGCCATGAGCTCGGGGCGGACTAGCGGGAGAGGCGATGAGCAGTTCTTC. It specifies CAMSSGRTSGRGDEQFF.

V usage is TRBV20-1 and J usage is TRBJ2-1, with TRBD2 matching over 11 bases. Per the germline V gene, CDR1 is DFQATT and CDR2 is SNEGSKA (reference sequence). This CDR3 comprises 12 residues. Trimming removed 4 bases from V and 10 bases from J; junction bases left unmatched: 3. DNA of the CDR3: TGCAGTGCTAAAATAGCGGGAGGGGAGCAGTTCTTC. It translates to CSAKIAGGEQFF.

The chain is built from TRBV5-5 and TRBJ2-1; weak D call: TRBD1 (5 bases). The CDR3 is 12 amino acids. The ends were cut back, 1 base at V and 8 bases at J, with 7 bases in the middle. Germline CDR1 SGHKS, CDR2 YYEKEE (reference sequence). This CDR3 reads CASSLRGYEQFF. DNA of the CDR3: TGTGCCAGCAGCTTGAGGGGCTATGAGCAGTTCTTC. The variable domain in full, completed from reference TRBV5-5 and TRBJ2-1, reads DAGVTQSPTHLIKTRGQQVTLRCSPISGHKSVSWYQQVLGQGPQFIFQYYEKEERGRGNFPDRFSARQFPNYSSELNVNALLLGDSALYLCASSLRGYEQFFGPGTRLTVL.

In its sample, this clonotype was seen many times. The chain carries TRBV20-1 and TRBJ2-1, with 14 bases aligning to TRBD2. CDR1 is DFQATT, CDR2 SNEGSKA, per germline (reference sequence). Trimming took 1 base from V and 0 from J; bases not matched to a gene: 2. This CDR3 contains 17 residues. The CDR3 bases are TGCAGTGCTAGAGGGGGGACTAGCGGGAGCTCCTACAATGAGCAGTTCTTC. This codes for CSARGGTSGSSYNEQFF.

The V call is TRBV9, the J call TRBJ2-3; 7 positions agree with TRBD2. This CDR3 spans 17 amino acids. CDR1 is SGDLS, CDR2 YYNGEE, per germline. J gave up 1 base and V 2 bases, and 10 bases lay outside the gene matches. CDR3 region: CASSVSPAGLGTDTQYF. CDR3 sequence (DNA): TGTGCCAGCAGCGTCTCTCCAGCGGGGTTGGGCACAGATACGCAGTATTTT.

The chain joins TRBV5-1 to TRBJ2-2, with 11 bases that match TRBD1. Germline CDR1 reads SGHRS; CDR2 reads YFSETQ. Germline trimming cut 4 bases from V and 7 bases from J; bases unmatched to any gene: 6. This CDR3 is 15 amino acids long. The CDR3 nucleotides read TGCGCCAGCAGCCGCGGGACAGGGGGGCTCGGGGAGCTGTTTTTT. Translation: CASSRGTGGLGELFF.

The rearrangement uses TRBV20-1 and TRBJ2-5; 10 bases match TRBD2. Germline V gives CDR1 DFQATT, CDR2 SNEGSKA (reference sequence). The V segment lost 6 bases and the J segment 2 bases; nucleotides outside the gene matches: 9. The CDR3 contains 15 residues. DNA for the CDR3: TGCAGTGCCCGAACCGGACTAGCGGTACAAGAGACCCAGTACTTC. Encoded protein: CSARTGLAVQETQYF.

This clonotype was found a few times. The chain couples TRBV3-1 to TRBJ1-1; tentative D call: TRBD1 (6 bases). Deletions cut 8 bases from V and 0 bases from J, with 10 bases between. The length of the CDR3 is 13 residues. From germline, CDR1 is LGHDT and CDR2 YNNKEL (reference sequence). The CDR3 protein is CASGQYMNTEAFF. CDR3 DNA sequence: TGTGCCAGCGGACAGTATATGAACACTGAAGCTTTCTTT. The entire variable domain, with the rest obtained from reference TRBV3-1 and TRBJ1-1, is as follows: DTAVSQTPKYLVTQMGNDKSIKCEQNLGHDTMYWYKQDSKKFLKIMFSYNNKELIINETVPNRFSPKSPDKAHLNLHINSLELGDSAVYFCASGQYMNTEAFFGQGTRLTVV.

The CDR3 is CASSQGTGGHLGQFF. For the CDR3, the DNA is TGTGCCAGCAGCCAAGGAACGGGGGGGCACCTTGGGCAGTTCTTC. This chain connects TRBV4-2 to TRBJ2-1; 8 bases map to TRBD2. The length of the CDR3 is 15 residues. V shed 1 base, J shed 12 bases, and the junction held 11 bases outside the gene matches. Germline lookup yields CDR1 LGHNA and CDR2 YNFKEQ.

The J gene is TRBJ2-1, the V gene TRBV27; no clear D gene. The CDR3 length is 15 residues. With 2 bases removed from V and 5 bases from J, the gap between germline ends came to 13 bases. CDR1 and CDR2 (germline): MNHEY, SMNVEV (reference sequence). Here the CDR3 reads CASSLRARHDNEQFF. CDR3 bases: TGTGCCAGCAGTTTAAGGGCAAGGCACGACAATGAGCAGTTCTTC.

The rearrangement links TRBV10-3 to TRBJ1-1; D perhaps matches TRBD1 (6 bases). Trimming shortened V by 8 bases and J by 1 base, and 17 bases separated the two germline ends. The CDR3 has 15 amino acids. The germline V gene encodes CDR1 ENHRY and CDR2 SYGVKD. The CDR3 sequence: CAIQGEGGANTEAFF. The CDR3 coding sequence is TGTGCCATCCAGGGTGAGGGGGGGGCGAACACTGAAGCTTTCTTT.

Written as DNA, the CDR3 is TGTGCCAGCAGTGCCACCGGGACAGGGGTAACCGGGGAGCTGTTTTTT. Its translation: CASSATGTGVTGELFF. The rearrangement uses TRBV25-1 and TRBJ2-2; 10 nucleotides align to TRBD1. CDR3 length equals 16 residues. Looked up from germline, CDR1 is MGHDK and CDR2 is SYGVNS. Losses at the gene ends were 4 bases for V and 5 bases for J; bases not matched to a gene: 7.

This clonotype was recorded a few times. This chain joins TRBV27 and TRBJ2-3; TRBD1 or TRBD2 may be the D gene (5 bases each). Trimming left V 6 bases short and J 14 bases short, with 21 bases between. The CDR3 loop spans 13 amino acids. Per the germline V gene, CDR1 is MNHEY and CDR2 is SMNVEV (reference sequence). The CDR3 region is CASRDGTDPFPYF. The DNA of the CDR3 is TGTGCCAGCAGAGATGGGACCGACCCTTTCCCGTATTTT.

This clonotype was recorded a few times. The chain combines TRBV6-1 with TRBJ2-1; 7 positions agree with TRBD2. This CDR3 has 15 residues. Trimming cost V 6 bases and J 8 bases; bases outside gene matches: 13. From germline, CDR1 is MNHNS and CDR2 SASEGT. The CDR3 region is CASRPAWGGDYEQFF. CDR3 nucleotides: TGTGCCAGCAGACCTGCTTGGGGGGGGGACTATGAGCAGTTCTTC.

The V call is TRBV4-3, the J call TRBJ2-3, with D maybe TRBD2 (5 bases). The CDR3 contains 15 residues. V shed 0 bases and J shed 4 bases, with 11 bases lying between them. Germline CDR1 and CDR2: LGHNA and YSLEER. CDR3 residues: CASSQDDDGADTQYF. CDR3 in DNA: TGCGCCAGCAGCCAAGATGACGACGGGGCAGATACGCAGTATTTT.

The chain combines TRBV20-1 with TRBJ2-7; 9 nucleotides align to TRBD2. Trimming cost V 0 bases and J 1 base; bases outside gene matches: 4. CDR1 is DFQATT and CDR2 is SNEGSKA in the germline V gene (reference sequence). The CDR3 runs to 15 residues. DNA for the CDR3: TGCAGTGCTAGAGATCCGCTAGCGGGATCCTACGAGCAGTACTTC. Protein product: CSARDPLAGSYEQYF.

The chain is built from TRBV10-3 and TRBJ2-2; D tentatively reads TRBD1 or TRBD2 (5 bases each). With 0 bases removed from V and 4 bases from J, the gap between germline ends came to 15 bases. The germline V gene has CDR1 ENHRY and CDR2 SYGVKD. CDR3 size: 17 residues. This CDR3 is CAISESFSGTITGELFF. CDR3 in DNA: TGTGCCATCAGTGAGTCTTTTTCCGGGACCATCACCGGGGAGCTGTTTTTT.

This clonotype came up many times. The chain employs TRBV5-1 and TRBJ1-1, with D uncertain. This CDR3 spans 15 amino acids. CDR1 SGHRS and CDR2 YFSETQ come from the germline V gene. V shed 0 bases and J shed 0 bases, with 9 bases lying between them. The CDR3 loop is CASSLVGSVNTEAFF. As DNA, the CDR3 is TGCGCCAGCAGCTTGGTGGGGTCCGTGAACACTGAAGCTTTCTTT.

This clonotype has just a few counts. The rearrangement uses TRBV2 and TRBJ2-1, with D hard to call. CDR1 and CDR2 (germline): SNHLY, FYNNEI. CDR3 size: 13 residues. Between the trimmed V and J ends, which lost 6 bases and 5 bases, there was a span of 11 bases. CDR3 loop: CASRADTHNEQFF. DNA of the CDR3: TGTGCCAGCAGGGCAGATACGCACAATGAGCAGTTCTTC.

This clonotype came up many times. This chain joins TRBV12-3 or TRBV12-4 and TRBJ1-2, with 7 bases identical to TRBD1. This CDR3 region has 12 residues. The trim removed 7 bases at V and 8 bases at J, leaving 7 bases unmatched. The CDR3 is CASTLTGTGYTF. The CDR3 DNA reads as TGTGCCAGCACCCTGACAGGGACCGGCTACACCTTC.

The chain carries TRBV4-3 and TRBJ2-5; a weak D match, TRBD2 (5 bases). The V end was cut by 1 base, the J end by 9 bases, with 9 bases between. The CDR3 consists of 12 residues. Germline V gene lookup returns CDR1 LGHNA and CDR2 YSLEER. CDR3 bases: TGCGCCAGCAGCCAAGGGACTGGGGCCCAGTACTTC. This translates into CASSQGTGAQYF.